The 26 T cell receptor beta chains in this list originate from one sample, sequenced in a study of blood T cell repertoires in COVID-19. Produced via immunoSEQ multiplex PCR; TCRdb's table is partial and in-frame only. Among 400,000 or so clones listed, 88% were seen once. The sample was PBMCs or T cells enriched from blood (not recorded which). These receptors all come from a woman aged 40 to 50 with acute COVID-19.

This chain connects TRBV3-1 (or the pseudogene TRBV3-2) to TRBJ1-6, with TRBD1 identical over 8 bases. The J segment lost 8 bases and the V segment lost 0 bases, leaving 3 bases of the junction unmatched. CDR1 is LGHDT and CDR2 is YNNKEL in the germline V gene (reference sequence). The CDR3 is 15 amino acids. CDR3 nucleotide sequence: TGTGCCAGCAGCCAAGAGAGGACAGGGCATTCACCCCTCCACTTT. Translation: CASSQERTGHSPLHF.

This rearrangement joins TRBV6-1 to TRBJ1-5, with D uncertain. Trimming removed 2 bases at V and 3 bases at J, with 14 bases between. Germline V CDR1 and CDR2: MNHNS, SASEGT. The CDR3 is 16 residues long. CDR3 region: CASSEFGTVNNQPQHF. Written as DNA, the CDR3 is TGTGCCAGCAGTGAATTTGGTACAGTAAACAATCAGCCCCAGCATTTT.

The chain joins TRBV30 to TRBJ2-5; D is undetermined. The CDR3 sequence is 13 residues long. Germline V gene sequence: CDR1 GTSNPN, CDR2 SVGIG (reference sequence). Trimming shortened V by 3 bases and J by 8 bases, and 16 bases separated the two germline ends. DNA of the CDR3: TGTGCCTGGAGCGTTGGAGACGTAGGAACCCAGTACTTC. Its translation: CAWSVGDVGTQYF.

The chain combines TRBV5-3 with TRBJ2-7, with D maybe TRBD2 (5 bases). TRBV5-3 is an ORF; its function is uncertain. Trimming took 4 bases from V and 12 from J, leaving 14 bases between them. The CDR3 is 11 residues long. The CDR3 nucleotides are TGTGCCAGAAGCGGCAAGGGAGCCACGTACTTC. It specifies CARSGKGATYF.

The genes are TRBV11-3 and TRBJ2-7; D is unclear. The CDR3 totals 12 residues. Trimming removed 4 bases at V and 2 bases at J, with 6 bases between. CDR1 SGHNT and CDR2 YENEEA come from the germline V gene. CDR3 amino acids: CASSSTAYEQYF. The CDR3 DNA reads as TGTGCCAGCAGCTCCACAGCCTACGAGCAGTACTTC.

The chain joins TRBV5-1 to TRBJ2-3, with TRBD1 matching over 10 bases. The CDR3 is 14 amino acids. Trimming at V came to 4 bases and at J to 8 bases, leaving 7 bases not matched to a gene. CDR1 is SGHRS, CDR2 YFSETQ, per germline. CDR3 protein: CASSPDRGWVTQYF. The CDR3 DNA follows: TGCGCCAGCAGCCCGGACAGGGGGTGGGTTACGCAGTATTTT.

The gene calls are TRBV18 and TRBJ2-1, with 7 bases that match TRBD2. V shed 6 bases and J 5 bases; nucleotides not matched to a gene: 7. Per germline, CDR1 KGHSH and CDR2 LQKENI. CDR3 size: 14 residues. This chain's CDR3 is CASSSGTNHNEQFF. In nucleotides, the CDR3 is TGTGCCAGCTCGTCCGGGACTAACCACAATGAGCAGTTCTTC.

The genes are TRBV3-1 (or the pseudogene TRBV3-2) and TRBJ2-3; D is possibly TRBD2 (5 bases). The V gene's germline CDR1 is LGHDT and CDR2 YNNKEL (reference sequence). V lost 1 base to trimming and J lost 2 bases, with 10 bases between them. The CDR3 loop spans 15 amino acids. The CDR3 coding sequence is TGTGCCAGCAGCCAAGGGCCGGGGAACACAGATACGCAGTATTTT. The encoded protein is CASSQGPGNTDTQYF.

The chain employs TRBV30 and TRBJ2-7; D might be TRBD1 (5 bases). Trimming cost V 4 bases and J 5 bases, with 15 bases left between them. Germline loops: CDR1 GTSNPN, CDR2 SVGIG (reference sequence). The CDR3 sequence is 13 residues long. DNA for the CDR3: TGTGCCTGGAAGGGCAGGGCGGCGCACGAGCAGTACTTC. As protein: CAWKGRAAHEQYF.

The J gene is TRBJ1-1, the V gene TRBV12-3 or TRBV12-4, with TRBD1 matching 7 bases. J gave up 4 bases and V 8 bases, and 1 base lay outside the gene matches. This CDR3 spans 11 amino acids. The CDR3 region is CASHRGTEAFF. As DNA, the CDR3 is TGTGCCAGCCACAGGGGCACTGAAGCTTTCTTT.

In its sample, this clone was seen many times. J is TRBJ1-2 and V is TRBV3-1 (or the pseudogene TRBV3-2), with D perhaps matching TRBD1 (6 bases). V shed 0 bases and J shed 7 bases, with 15 bases lying between them. CDR1 LGHDT and CDR2 YNNKEL come from the germline V gene (reference sequence). CDR3 size: 15 residues. CDR3 protein: CASSQDLRGAVGYTF. CDR3 DNA: TGTGCCAGCAGCCAAGATCTGCGGGGGGCAGTTGGCTACACCTTC.

The J gene is TRBJ1-5, the V gene TRBV10-1; D uncertain. The V and J ends lost 0 bases and 3 bases respectively, with 9 bases between them. This CDR3 region has 15 residues. Germline V gene data show CDR1 as WNHNN and CDR2 as SYGVQD (reference sequence). The CDR3, as DNA: TGCGCCAGCAGTGAGTCGCGACACTTCAATCAGCCCCAGCATTTT. Translation gives CASSESRHFNQPQHF.

The count of this clone is one. The chain employs TRBV12-5 and TRBJ1-1; D possibly corresponds to TRBD1 (5 bases). V gave up 9 bases and J gave up 3 bases, with 14 bases separating them. This CDR3 has 13 residues. Germline CDR1 and CDR2: LGHNT and FRNRAP. CDR3 sequence (DNA): TGTGCTAGCGCGACCCAGGGTCACACTGAAGCTTTCTTT. It codes for CASATQGHTEAFF.

This chain joins TRBV9 and TRBJ1-3; no firm D call. The CDR3 has 16 residues. The germline gives CDR1 SGDLS, CDR2 YYNGEE. V was cut by 5 bases and J by 0 bases, with 15 bases left in between. CDR3 DNA sequence: TGTGCCAGCAGTGTCATCGGAGCGACCTCTGGAAACACCATATATTTT. Translating gives CASSVIGATSGNTIYF.

This rearrangement joins TRBV19 to TRBJ2-5; 12 positions agree with TRBD2. The trim removed 4 bases at V and 5 bases at J, leaving 8 bases unmatched. Germline CDR1 is LNHDA and CDR2 is SQIVND (reference sequence). This CDR3 is 16 amino acids long. CDR3 region: CASSTSLAGGRETQYF. The CDR3 nucleotides read TGTGCCAGTAGTACTTCACTAGCGGGGGGTAGGGAGACCCAGTACTTC. Together with reference TRBV19 and TRBJ2-5, the CDR3 gives the full variable domain: DGGITQSPKYLFRKEGQNVTLSCEQNLNHDAMYWYRQDPGQGLRLIYYSQIVNDFQKGDIAEGYSVSREKKESFPLTVTSAQKNPTAFYLCASSTSLAGGRETQYFGPGTRLLVL.

This clone appeared once. The V and J genes are TRBV7-9 and TRBJ2-5, with 7 bases aligning to TRBD2. With 1 base clipped from V and 1 base from J, the junction kept 6 bases outside the gene matches. This CDR3 region has 16 residues. Per the germline V gene, CDR1 is SEHNR and CDR2 is FQNEAQ (reference sequence). The CDR3 here is CASSLVPAGIQETQYF. CDR3 DNA: TGTGCCAGCAGCTTAGTCCCAGCGGGGATCCAAGAGACCCAGTACTTC.

This chain joins TRBV24-1 and TRBJ1-5; the D is unclear. V lost 4 bases and J 10 bases, leaving 10 bases between the germline ends. The CDR3 runs to 12 residues. Germline V gene data show CDR1 as KGHDR and CDR2 as SFDVKD. CDR3 bases: TGTGCCACCAGTGAAGGAGAGGGTCCCCAGCATTTT. Residues: CATSEGEGPQHF.

The V and J genes are TRBV25-1 and TRBJ1-2; D is perhaps TRBD1 (6 bases). CDR3 length: 13 residues. V gave up 2 bases and J gave up 7 bases, with 11 bases separating them. Germline-derived CDR1 and CDR2 are MGHDK and SYGVNS. Here the CDR3 reads CASSERGAGGYTF. The DNA for the CDR3 is TGTGCCAGCAGTGAACGGGGGGCGGGTGGCTACACCTTC.

The chain is built from TRBV7-6 and TRBJ1-6, with 8 bases fitting TRBD1. V lost 3 bases and J lost 7; bases outside the gene matches: 2. Germline loops: CDR1 SGHVS, CDR2 FNYEAQ. The CDR3 is made up of 14 amino acids. CDR3 sequence (DNA): TGTGCCAGCAGCTTGACAGGGGAGAATTCACCCCTCCACTTT. Translating it yields CASSLTGENSPLHF.

This chain links TRBV7-9 with TRBJ1-3; 7 positions agree with TRBD1. The germline CDR1 and CDR2 sequences are SEHNR and FQNEAQ (reference sequence). Losses at the gene ends were 5 bases for V and 3 bases for J; bases not matched to a gene: 4. This CDR3 comprises 14 residues. This CDR3 is CASSQGVFGNTIYF. In nucleotides, the CDR3 is TGTGCCAGCAGCCAGGGGGTTTTTGGAAACACCATATATTTT.

This clone was seen only once. V is TRBV9 and J is TRBJ1-3, with a weak D call TRBD1 (6 bases). Trimming shortened V by 4 bases and J by 4 bases, and 12 bases separated the two germline ends. Germline V CDR1 and CDR2: SGDLS, YYNGEE. This CDR3 has 14 residues. The CDR3 sequence: CASSSGGQGNTIYF. CDR3 DNA: TGTGCCAGCAGCTCCGGGGGGCAGGGAAACACCATATATTTT.

The chain links TRBV4-1 to TRBJ2-1; TRBD1 matches at 7 bases. There are 15 residues in the CDR3. V was pared by 2 bases and J by 2 bases, with 3 bases of the junction left unmatched. Germline V gene lookup returns CDR1 MGHRA and CDR2 YSYEKL. The CDR3 here is CASSQPGTAYNEQFF. The CDR3 DNA sequence: TGCGCCAGCAGCCAACCCGGGACAGCCTACAATGAGCAGTTCTTC.

The chain has TRBV10-3 and TRBJ2-3, with 8 bases lining up with TRBD1. There are 13 residues in the CDR3. With V trimmed by 8 bases and J by 4 bases, 5 bases remained unmatched. Germline V gives CDR1 ENHRY, CDR2 SYGVKD. The CDR3 coding sequence is TGTGCCATCGGGACAGGCGAACCAGATACGCAGTATTTT. Protein: CAIGTGEPDTQYF.

The chain joins TRBV19 to TRBJ1-1; 7 nucleotides line up with TRBD1. This CDR3 has 13 amino acids. After removal of 8 bases from V and 0 bases from J, the junction contained 3 bases not matched to a gene. Germline lookup yields CDR1 LNHDA and CDR2 SQIVND (reference sequence). The CDR3: CASLDRVNTEAFF. The CDR3, as DNA: TGTGCCAGTCTAGACAGGGTGAACACTGAAGCTTTCTTT.

The chain has TRBV25-1 and TRBJ2-5; no reliable D call. The CDR3 length is 13 residues. Trimming shortened V by 3 bases and J by 1 base, and 6 bases separated the two germline ends. Germline V gene lookup returns CDR1 MGHDK and CDR2 SYGVNS. CDR3 in DNA: TGTGCCAGCAGTGACTGGCCCCAAGAGACCCAGTACTTC. Its translation is CASSDWPQETQYF.

This chain links TRBV6-5 with TRBJ1-4; D is uncertain. Trimming left V 6 bases short and J 10 bases short, with 12 bases between. Germline V gene sequence: CDR1 MNHEY, CDR2 SVGAGI. This CDR3 is 12 amino acids long. The CDR3 DNA is TGTGCCAGCAGCCAGGATCGGGGAAAACTGTTTTTT. This translates into CASSQDRGKLFF.